This is a list of T cell receptor beta chains from one sample in a study of T cells in Graves' hyperthyroidism and ophthalmopathy. TCRdb used MiXCR to reprocess the multiplex PCR reads, holding one entry per CDR3 protein. The table includes over 300,000 distinct CDR3 sequences, approximately 15% detected once. Sequenced sample: blood. The receptor source for this set is a woman aged 55-69 years with Graves' hyperthyroidism. Both conserved end residues are part of each CDR3.

TRBJ1-1,TRBV29-1,CSGNRNLNTEAFF
TRBJ2-7,TRBV3-1,CASSRPGLADYSYEQYF
TRBJ2-5,TRBV5-1,CASSSGTPRETQYF
TRBJ1-4,TRBV18,CASSPLTGRNEKLFF
TRBJ2-1,TRBV7-9,CASSLFNPPGAIDNEQFF
TRBJ2-3,TRBV7-2,CASSPRPGGRATDTQYF
TRBJ2-1,TRBV6-1,CASSELWGQGYNEQFF
TRBJ2-1,TRBV27,CASRKDREPYNEQFF
TRBJ1-1,TRBV19,CASILGGTEAFF
TRBJ2-7,TRBV27,CASSHGGGSHRSYEQYF
TRBJ2-1,TRBV6-5,CASSYGREYGNNEQFF
TRBJ1-6,TRBV27,CASSTPGGAGLAPLHF
TRBJ2-1,TRBV10-1,CASSVSGNDNEQFF
TRBJ2-7,TRBV11-1,CASSLQTGLAYEQYF
TRBJ2-1,TRBV29-1,CSARQDPYNEQFF
TRBJ1-2,TRBV20-1,CSARDLNYGYTF
TRBJ2-1,TRBV5-1,CASSLELPERNEQFF
TRBJ2-3,TRBV19,CATRWGTSGSTDTQYF
TRBJ1-1,TRBV6-1,CASSTTGGYTEAFF
TRBJ2-7,TRBV3-1,CASSQGATYEQYF
TRBJ2-7,TRBV6-5,CASSYSFSGGYEQYF
TRBJ2-3,TRBV7-3,CASSPDSGSDTQYF
TRBJ1-1,TRBV12-3/TRBV12-4,CASTVQGGNTEAFF
TRBJ1-2,TRBV20-1,CSARRRQGPTPVYGYTF
TRBJ2-5,TRBV7-9,CASSLALGLETQYF
TRBJ2-1,TRBV7-8,CASSPRVGRTVNEQFF
TRBJ2-1,TRBV12-3/TRBV12-4,CASRRQLSSYNEQFF
TRBJ1-5,TRBV4-2,CASSQVWATTGNQPQHF
TRBJ2-7,TRBV20-1,CSARSAGVNEQYF
TRBJ1-1,TRBV9,CASSRLTADTEAFF
TRBJ1-4,TRBV5-5,CASSFRRTDEKLFF
TRBJ2-1,TRBV10-3,CAISRDRSDEQFF
TRBJ2-7,TRBV2,CASRDSGLNYEQYF
TRBJ1-1,TRBV7-9,CASSGAGGGVGNTEAFF
TRBJ1-2,TRBV2,CASSGDQGGGYTF
TRBJ2-7,TRBV5-1,CASSRAGLADYEQYF
TRBJ1-1,TRBV27,CASSPRVPEAFF
TRBJ1-1,TRBV6-1,CATLEAAPRKAFF
TRBJ2-7,TRBV7-9,CASSLGEWAGEQYF
TRBJ1-4,TRBV19,CASSRSGGMSEKLFF
TRBJ2-1,TRBV19,CASRTSADSYNEQFF
TRBJ1-5,TRBV7-2,CASSFYNQPQHF